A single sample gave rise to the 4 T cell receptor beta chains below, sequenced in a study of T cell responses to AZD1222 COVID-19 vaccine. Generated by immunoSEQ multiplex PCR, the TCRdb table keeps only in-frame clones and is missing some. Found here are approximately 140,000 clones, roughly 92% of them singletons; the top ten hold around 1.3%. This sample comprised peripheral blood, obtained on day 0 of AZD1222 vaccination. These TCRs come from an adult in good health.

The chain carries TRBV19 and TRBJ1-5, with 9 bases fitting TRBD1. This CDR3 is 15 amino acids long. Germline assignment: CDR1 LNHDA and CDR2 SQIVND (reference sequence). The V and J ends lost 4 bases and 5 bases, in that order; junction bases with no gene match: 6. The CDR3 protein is CASSTGDRDHQPQHF. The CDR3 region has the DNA TGTGCCAGTAGTACGGGGGACAGGGACCATCAGCCCCAGCATTTT.

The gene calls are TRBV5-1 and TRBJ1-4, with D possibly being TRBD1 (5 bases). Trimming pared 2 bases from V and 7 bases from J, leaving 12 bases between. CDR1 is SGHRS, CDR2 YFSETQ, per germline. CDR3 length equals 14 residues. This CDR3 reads CASSFRQGSEKLFF. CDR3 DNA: TGCGCCAGCAGCTTCAGGCAGGGTAGTGAAAAACTGTTTTTT.

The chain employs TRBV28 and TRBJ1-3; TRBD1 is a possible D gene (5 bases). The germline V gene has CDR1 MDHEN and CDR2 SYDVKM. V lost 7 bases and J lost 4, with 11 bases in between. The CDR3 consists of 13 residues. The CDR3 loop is CASMVQAGNTIYF. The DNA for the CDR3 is TGTGCCAGCATGGTACAGGCCGGAAACACCATATATTTT.

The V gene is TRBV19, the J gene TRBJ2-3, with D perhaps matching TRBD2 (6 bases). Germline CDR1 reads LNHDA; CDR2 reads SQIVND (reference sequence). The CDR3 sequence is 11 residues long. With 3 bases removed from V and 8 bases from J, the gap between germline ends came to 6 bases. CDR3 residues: CASSMGGTQYF. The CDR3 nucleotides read TGTGCCAGTAGTATGGGGGGTACGCAGTATTTT.